This T cell receptor beta chain was found in a study of T-cell reconstitution after alpha-beta-depleted transplantation in children. Study results and caveats: Surviving recipient T cells and thymic progenitors produced the high day-60 TCRbeta diversity seen in some patients.

Germline values: CDR1 MNHEY, CDR2 SMNVEV (reference sequence). The CDR3 runs 14 residues. V lost 3 bases and J 4 bases, leaving 12 bases between the germline ends. TCRbeta library preparation incorporated unique molecular identifiers. In TCRdb, the PCR reads were re-called with MiXCR into one record per CDR3 protein. The sample holds some 460,000 distinct CDR3 sequences, around 16% seen once. This clonotype has more than one count but fewer than ten. Its specificity is not known. The rearrangement joins TRBV27 to TRBJ1-1; perhaps TRBD1 as D (6 bases). The receptor comes from a boy in the first two years of life who had a stem cell transplant for Wiskott-Aldrich syndrome, so the T cells may come from the graft donor. Here the sequenced sample was PBMCs, mostly from graft donor cells, taken 360 days after TCRalphabeta/CD19-depleted stem cell transplant. This CDR3 reads CASSFLDRITEAFF. The CDR3 bases are TGTGCCAGCAGTTTCCTCGACAGGATCACTGAAGCTTTCTTT.